Presented here are 25 T cell receptor beta chains from one specimen sequenced in a study of tumor-infiltrating lymphocytes in localized non-small cell lung cancer. Using immunoSEQ multiplex PCR, the repertoire was profiled, and TCRdb retains in-frame clones only, with some absent. The sample lists more than 9,500 clones; over 80% were seen once. The sequencing sample was made of uninvolved lung tissue not adjacent to the tumor. Every receptor here comes from a human donor with non-small cell lung cancer.

The V call is TRBV11-1, the J call TRBJ2-5, with D uncertain. V gave up 1 base and J gave up 5 bases, with 2 bases separating them. Looked up from germline, CDR1 is SGHAT and CDR2 is FQDESV (reference sequence). The CDR3 runs to 11 residues. The CDR3: CASSLGETQYF. CDR3 nucleotides: TGTGCCAGCAGCTTAGGCGAGACCCAGTACTTC.

The CDR3 DNA sequence: TGCGCCAGCAGCCAAGATAACCCCTCCGGAGGCTACACCTTC. Translating gives CASSQDNPSGGYTF. This chain uses TRBV4-3 with TRBJ1-2; no firm D call. The CDR3 length is 14 residues. The germline V and J ends were trimmed by 0 bases and 8 bases, with 13 bases remaining between them. Germline V gives CDR1 LGHNA, CDR2 YSLEER.

In its sample, this clone was seen once. The CDR3 loop reads CASSPETGTQYF. As DNA, the CDR3 is TGTGCCAGCAGCCCTGAGACGGGGACCCAGTACTTC. The chain is built from TRBV7-9 and TRBJ2-5; D call uncertain. This CDR3 contains 12 residues. The germline V and J ends were trimmed by 5 bases and 7 bases, with 11 bases remaining between them. Germline assignment: CDR1 SEHNR and CDR2 FQNEAQ (reference sequence).

V is TRBV6-1 and J is TRBJ2-7, with TRBD1 matching 7 bases. After removal of 5 bases from V and 2 bases from J, the junction contained 6 bases not matched to a gene. The length of the CDR3 is 14 residues. Looked up from germline, CDR1 is MNHNS and CDR2 is SASEGT. This CDR3 is CASSFKGATYEQYF. The DNA for the CDR3 is TGTGCCAGCAGTTTTAAGGGGGCTACCTACGAGCAGTACTTC.

Here the CDR3 DNA reads TGTGCCAGCAGCCCTGGAATCGGGTTTACCACTGAAGCTTTCTTT. Translation: CASSPGIGFTTEAFF. The chain uses TRBV5-4 and TRBJ1-1; D remains ambiguous. The V gene lost 4 bases and the J gene lost 4 bases, with 17 bases spanning the gap. CDR3 length equals 15 residues. Germline CDR1 SGHNT, CDR2 YYREEE (reference sequence).

The rearrangement links TRBV6-4 to TRBJ2-6, with unresolved D. Germline CDR1 reads MRHNA; CDR2 reads SNTAGT. There are 14 residues in the CDR3. Trimming stripped 5 bases from V and 0 bases from J, with 5 bases between. The CDR3: CASSPDSGANVLTF. The DNA for the CDR3 is TGTGCCAGCAGTCCGGACTCTGGGGCCAACGTCCTGACTTTC.

The CDR3 bases are TGCGCCAGCAGCCCTGTGAATGTAGCGAACACCGGGGAGCTGTTTTTT. It yields the protein CASSPVNVANTGELFF. The V call is TRBV4-1, the J call TRBJ2-2; D unclear. Germline V gene data show CDR1 as MGHRA and CDR2 as YSYEKL. Trimming stripped 4 bases from V and 0 bases from J, with 12 bases between. The CDR3 contains 16 residues.

This clone is medium-sized in the sample. V is TRBV10-3 and J is TRBJ2-7; the match to TRBD2 covers 14 bases. The CDR3 has 15 amino acids. Looked up from germline, CDR1 is ENHRY and CDR2 is SYGVKD. V trimming: 4 bases; J trimming: 4 bases; junction bases outside the gene matches: 3. The CDR3 spells CAISGGTSGGYEQYF. DNA of the CDR3: TGTGCCATCAGTGGCGGGACTAGCGGGGGATACGAGCAGTACTTC.

The V gene is TRBV6-6, the J gene TRBJ2-3; TRBD2 agrees at 8 bases. The CDR3 is 15 amino acids. The germline gives CDR1 MNHNY, CDR2 SVGAGI (reference sequence). V lost 2 bases to trimming and J lost 4 bases; unmatched junction nucleotides: 5. The CDR3, as DNA: TGTGCCAGCAGTTACCGGACTAGCTCCCCAGATACGCAGTATTTT. Its protein is CASSYRTSSPDTQYF.

The chain links TRBV9 to TRBJ2-7, with D perhaps TRBD1 (6 bases). Germline V gene data show CDR1 as SGDLS and CDR2 as YYNGEE. Deletions cut 1 base from V and 2 bases from J, with 13 bases between. This CDR3 region has 15 residues. The CDR3 is CASSVLAGQTYEQYF. For the CDR3, the DNA is TGTGCCAGCAGCGTACTCGCCGGACAGACCTACGAGCAGTACTTC. The complete variable domain, with remaining parts taken from reference TRBV9 and TRBJ2-7, reads DSGVTQTPKHLITATGQRVTLRCSPRSGDLSVYWYQQSLDQGLQFLIQYYNGEERAKGNILERFSAQQFPDLHSELNLSSLELGDSALYFCASSVLAGQTYEQYFGPGTRLTVT.

The rearrangement joins TRBV6-1 to TRBJ1-4; possibly TRBD1 for D (5 bases). The CDR3 sequence is 13 residues long. V dropped 4 bases and J dropped 8 bases, with 11 bases sitting between them. Germline CDR1 MNHNS, CDR2 SASEGT. CDR3: CASSGAGKEKLFF. DNA of the CDR3: TGTGCCAGCAGTGGTGCAGGGAAAGAAAAACTGTTTTTT.

The chain recombines TRBV15 with TRBJ1-5; the D is unclear. Trimming pared 5 bases from V and 0 bases from J, leaving 5 bases between. There are 13 residues in the CDR3. Looked up from germline, CDR1 is LNHNV and CDR2 is YYDKDF (reference sequence). DNA of the CDR3: TGTGCCACCAGCTCGGCTAGCAATCAGCCCCAGCATTTT. Its protein is CATSSASNQPQHF.

The sample holds one count of this clone. The chain has TRBV25-1 and TRBJ2-5, with D unclear. Looked up from germline, CDR1 is MGHDK and CDR2 is SYGVNS. V lost 5 bases to trimming and J lost 2 bases, with 9 bases between them. This CDR3 is 13 amino acids long. CDR3 nucleotide sequence: TGTGCCAGCAGTTACGCTAGGCAAGAGACCCAGTACTTC. Translating gives CASSYARQETQYF.

V usage is TRBV23-1 and J usage is TRBJ2-4; possible D gene TRBD2, 5 bases. TRBV23-1 carries the ORF label, with uncertain function. The CDR3 totals 15 residues. Trimming shortened V by 4 bases and J by 3 bases, and 13 bases separated the two germline ends. CDR3 in amino acids: CASSLQRRSKNIQYF. CDR3 sequence (DNA): TGCGCCAGCAGTCTTCAGCGGCGGAGCAAAAACATTCAGTACTTC.

The V gene is TRBV19, the J gene TRBJ2-1, with 10 bases fitting TRBD1. Germline CDR1 reads LNHDA; CDR2 reads SQIVND (reference sequence). V was pared by 6 bases and J by 7 bases, with 9 bases of the junction left unmatched. This CDR3 is built from 15 residues. The CDR3 here is CASRDRGTAANEQFF. The CDR3 bases are TGTGCCAGTAGGGACAGGGGGACGGCAGCGAATGAGCAGTTCTTC.

In its sample, this clone was seen a few times. The V and J genes are TRBV5-1 and TRBJ2-5; weak D call: TRBD1 (6 bases). V was pared by 4 bases and J by 5 bases, with 12 bases between. CDR1 and CDR2 (germline): SGHRS, YFSETQ. CDR3 length equals 13 residues. CDR3 DNA sequence: TGCGCCAGCAGCCCCTCCCAGGGGGAGACCCAGTACTTC. Protein: CASSPSQGETQYF.

The chain couples TRBV6-5 to TRBJ2-1; D perhaps matches TRBD1 (6 bases). V was shortened by 5 bases and J by 8 bases, with 19 bases between the two germline ends. Germline values: CDR1 MNHEY, CDR2 SVGAGI. The length of the CDR3 is 15 residues. The CDR3 DNA is TGTGCCAGCAGTAACCAGGGGATTCTGGTTGATGAGCAGTTCTTC. As protein: CASSNQGILVDEQFF.

The V call is TRBV19, the J call TRBJ1-1; D might be TRBD1 (5 bases). The CDR3 is 14 amino acids. Per the germline V gene, CDR1 is LNHDA and CDR2 is SQIVND (reference sequence). Trimming removed 5 bases from V and 0 bases from J, with 10 bases in between. In nucleotides, the CDR3 is TGTGCCAGTAGTCGGGGGGGGATGAACACTGAAGCTTTCTTT. It is translated as CASSRGGMNTEAFF.

The rearrangement links TRBV6-6 to TRBJ2-1; possible D gene TRBD1, 6 bases. Trimming took 6 bases from V and 0 from J, leaving 9 bases between them. Germline-derived CDR1 and CDR2 are MNHNY and SVGAGI (reference sequence). The CDR3 is 14 residues long. The CDR3 sequence: CASRDSGSYNEQFF. In DNA form, the CDR3 reads TGTGCCAGCAGGGACAGTGGCTCCTACAATGAGCAGTTCTTC.

V usage is TRBV25-1 and J usage is TRBJ2-1; 9 positions agree with TRBD2. J gave up 4 bases and V 5 bases, and 9 bases lay outside the gene matches. Germline V gives CDR1 MGHDK, CDR2 SYGVNS. CDR3 length: 16 residues. CDR3 region: CASSSLGGGEYNEQFF. The CDR3 DNA follows: TGTGCCAGCAGTTCTTTGGGCGGGGGGGAATACAATGAGCAGTTCTTC.

Only a few counts were recorded for this clone. V usage is TRBV29-1 and J usage is TRBJ1-1; D gene ambiguous. Trimming took 4 bases from V and 7 from J, leaving 13 bases between them. The V gene's germline CDR1 is SQVTM and CDR2 ANQGSEA. This CDR3 has 12 residues. The CDR3 DNA reads TGCAGCGTTGCTTCCGATTCGGGTGAAGCTTTCTTT. It encodes CSVASDSGEAFF.

This clone was observed a handful of times. The chain carries TRBV7-9 and TRBJ1-4; no clear D gene. V gave up 4 bases and J gave up 4 bases, with 13 bases separating them. Looked up from germline, CDR1 is SEHNR and CDR2 is FQNEAQ (reference sequence). There are 15 residues in the CDR3. CDR3 DNA sequence: TGTGCCAGCAGCTCCCGGGAGGGTATTAATGAAAAACTGTTTTTT. It specifies CASSSREGINEKLFF.

The genes are TRBV19 and TRBJ1-1, with D unclear. The CDR3 extends over 14 amino acids. Trimming pared 1 base from V and 4 bases from J, leaving 10 bases between. Germline V lookup: CDR1 LNHDA, CDR2 SQIVND (reference sequence). This CDR3 is CASSIGAYGTEAFF. CDR3 nucleotides: TGTGCCAGTAGTATAGGAGCATATGGCACTGAAGCTTTCTTT.

This clone was observed a handful of times. V gene TRBV2 combines with J gene TRBJ1-5; D not resolved. Trimming took off 2 bases at V and 7 bases at J, with 18 bases between the two ends. Germline CDR1 reads SNHLY; CDR2 reads FYNNEI. This CDR3 region has 16 residues. The CDR3 here is CASSERSSREGQPQHF. The CDR3 region has the DNA TGTGCCAGCAGTGAAAGGTCTTCAAGGGAAGGCCAGCCCCAGCATTTT.

The gene calls are TRBV4-3 and TRBJ2-2; unclear D gene. Per germline, CDR1 LGHNA and CDR2 YSLEER. V lost 4 bases, J lost 1 base, and 10 bases lay in between. The CDR3 consists of 15 residues. The CDR3 here is CASSPQVLNTGELFF. The DNA of the CDR3 is TGCGCCAGCAGCCCTCAAGTCCTGAACACCGGGGAGCTGTTTTTT.